One sample yielded the 21 T cell receptor beta chains listed below, sequenced in a study of PD-1 blockade in classical Hodgkin lymphoma. Relapse was seen in all patients after autologous stem cell transplantation, and brentuximab vedotin exposure was variable. Produced via immunoSEQ multiplex PCR; TCRdb's table is partial and in-frame only. The table shows about 110,000 clones, with nearly 90% occurring only once. The sequencing here drew on peripheral blood mononuclear cells (PBMCs), taken before the second cycle of nivolumab. The receptors originated from a human donor with classical Hodgkin lymphoma.

The chain employs TRBV28 and TRBJ1-4; D unclear. Trimming shortened V by 3 bases and J by 0 bases, and 8 bases separated the two germline ends. In germline, CDR1 is MDHEN, CDR2 SYDVKM. This CDR3 comprises 15 residues. CDR3 sequence reads: CASSLNRATNEKLFF. CDR3 bases: TGTGCCAGCAGTTTGAATAGGGCAACTAATGAAAAACTGTTTTTT. The whole variable domain, remainder taken from reference TRBV28 and TRBJ1-4, is DVKVTQSSRYLVKRTGEKVFLECVQDMDHENMFWYRQDPGLGLRLIYFSYDVKMKEKGDIPEGYSVSREKKERFSLILESASTNQTSMYLCASSLNRATNEKLFFGSGTQLSVL.

V and J are TRBV7-2 and TRBJ2-1, with 13 positions matching TRBD2. The CDR3 consists of 16 residues. V trimming: 1 base; J trimming: 8 bases; junction bases outside the gene matches: 5. Germline V gene sequence: CDR1 SGHTA, CDR2 FQGNSA. CDR3 sequence (DNA): TGTGCCAGCAGCTTAGGACTAGCGGGAGGTATTGATGAGCAGTTCTTC. This gives the protein CASSLGLAGGIDEQFF.

This chain links TRBV6-1 with TRBJ1-1; unclear D gene. The CDR3 loop spans 13 amino acids. Per the germline V gene, CDR1 is MNHNS and CDR2 is SASEGT. Trimming took 7 bases from V and 4 from J, leaving 13 bases between them. CDR3 loop: CASTLISGTEAFF. CDR3 bases: TGTGCCAGCACCTTAATCAGCGGCACTGAAGCTTTCTTT.

The chain carries TRBV30 and TRBJ2-2; D is unresolved. Germline V CDR1 and CDR2: GTSNPN, SVGIG (reference sequence). Trimming shortened V by 0 bases and J by 3 bases, and 2 bases separated the two germline ends. The CDR3 has 12 amino acids. CDR3 sequence (DNA): TGTGCCTGGAGTGTCTACACCGGGGAGCTGTTTTTT. It encodes CAWSVYTGELFF. Full variable domain (outside the CDR3, taken from reference TRBV30 and TRBJ2-2): SQTIHQWPATLVQPVGSPLSLECTVEGTSNPNLYWYRQAAGRGLQLLFYSVGIGQISSEVPQNLSASRPQDRQFILSSKKLLLSDSGFYLCAWSVYTGELFFGEGSRLTVL.

The CDR3 DNA follows: TGTGCCACCAGCAGACTCGACAGGGACTTGGGCTACACCTTC. This encodes CATSRLDRDLGYTF. The chain links TRBV15 to TRBJ1-2, with 7 bases lining up with TRBD1. V dropped 2 bases and J dropped 8; count of bases not matched to a gene: 8. Germline V CDR1 and CDR2: LNHNV, YYDKDF (reference sequence). The CDR3 is 14 residues long.

The rearrangement uses TRBV6-5 and TRBJ1-3, with a possible D match to TRBD1 (5 bases). Germline V lookup: CDR1 MNHEY, CDR2 SVGAGI. V lost 5 bases, J lost 0 bases, and 11 bases lay in between. This CDR3 is 15 amino acids long. The CDR3 DNA is TGTGCCAGCAGTCCCGACAGCCGCTCTGGAAACACCATATATTTT. Protein: CASSPDSRSGNTIYF.

This chain connects TRBV13 to TRBJ2-3; 8 bases line up with TRBD2. V dropped 2 bases and J dropped 2; count of bases not matched to a gene: 3. The CDR3 is 15 residues long. Germline-derived CDR1 and CDR2 are PRHDT and FYEKMQ (reference sequence). CDR3 amino acids: CASSLREGLTDTQYF. In DNA form, the CDR3 reads TGTGCCAGCAGCTTACGGGAGGGCCTCACAGATACGCAGTATTTT.

The V and J genes are TRBV28 and TRBJ2-4; 9 bases match TRBD1. CDR3 length: 19 residues. V lost 4 bases, J lost 1 base, and 14 bases stayed unmatched. Germline loops: CDR1 MDHEN, CDR2 SYDVKM. This CDR3 reads CASSYTSPGQGEAKNIQYF. In nucleotides, the CDR3 is TGTGCCAGCAGTTATACCTCCCCGGGACAGGGTGAGGCCAAAAACATTCAGTACTTC.

This chain uses TRBV9 with TRBJ2-1; 11 bases are shared with TRBD2. After removal of 0 bases from V and 13 bases from J, the junction contained 3 bases not matched to a gene. The length of the CDR3 is 13 residues. Looked up from germline, CDR1 is SGDLS and CDR2 is YYNGEE. The CDR3 spells CASSVETSGTQFF. DNA of the CDR3: TGTGCCAGCAGCGTAGAGACTAGCGGGACTCAGTTCTTC.

The chain links TRBV19 to TRBJ2-1; D tentatively fits TRBD1 or TRBD2 (6 bases each). CDR1 and CDR2 (germline): LNHDA, SQIVND (reference sequence). V was shortened by 3 bases and J by 13 bases, with 19 bases between the two germline ends. This CDR3 is 14 amino acids long. The CDR3 loop reads CASSIRSGGVVQFF. Here the CDR3 DNA reads TGTGCCAGTAGTATTCGATCCGGGGGCGTGGTTCAGTTCTTC.

The chain uses TRBV7-2 and TRBJ2-7, with D possibly called TRBD1 or TRBD2 (5 bases each). V lost 3 bases and J 3 bases, leaving 18 bases between the germline ends. The CDR3 extends over 16 amino acids. Germline CDR1 reads SGHTA; CDR2 reads FQGNSA. The CDR3 region has the DNA TGTGCCAGCAGCTTTGAGTCGGGGCCCCCGAGCTACGAGCAGTACTTC. Its translation: CASSFESGPPSYEQYF.

The chain's CDR3 is CASSEEGGRNTEAFF. In DNA, the CDR3 is TGTGCCAGCAGCGAAGAGGGGGGCCGGAACACTGAAGCTTTCTTT. V gene TRBV7-9 combines with J gene TRBJ1-1; D is perhaps TRBD1 (6 bases). V lost 5 bases and J lost 1, with 14 bases in between. This CDR3 is built from 15 residues. Germline V gene data show CDR1 as SEHNR and CDR2 as FQNEAQ (reference sequence).

The rearrangement links TRBV28 to TRBJ1-1; 7 nucleotides align to TRBD1. Germline V gene sequence: CDR1 MDHEN, CDR2 SYDVKM. The CDR3 is 14 amino acids. With 4 bases clipped from V and 3 bases from J, the junction kept 5 bases outside the gene matches. The CDR3 sequence is CASSSGGGHTEAFF. The CDR3 coding sequence is TGTGCCAGCAGTTCAGGGGGTGGGCACACTGAAGCTTTCTTT.

This chain links TRBV11-2 with TRBJ2-7, with a possible D match to TRBD1 (6 bases). Germline V gene sequence: CDR1 SGHAT, CDR2 FQNNGV. The V gene lost 5 bases and the J gene lost 1 base, with 12 bases spanning the gap. The CDR3 covers 14 residues. The CDR3 reads CASSEGHQSYEQYF. In nucleotides, the CDR3 is TGTGCCAGCAGCGAGGGACACCAATCCTACGAGCAGTACTTC.

This chain joins TRBV27 and TRBJ2-3; TRBD2 aligns across 13 bases. The CDR3 totals 15 residues. With V trimmed by 7 bases and J by 6 bases, 7 bases remained unmatched. Germline-derived CDR1 and CDR2 are MNHEY and SMNVEV (reference sequence). The chain's CDR3 is CASKRTSGSFDTQYF. The CDR3 nucleotides read TGTGCCAGCAAAAGGACTAGCGGGAGTTTTGATACGCAGTATTTT.

This chain connects TRBV28 to TRBJ1-1, with D tentatively TRBD1 (6 bases). This CDR3 contains 14 residues. Trimming stripped 5 bases from V and 1 base from J, with 11 bases between. Germline CDR1 and CDR2: MDHEN and SYDVKM. CDR3 sequence: CASSRRGGNTEAFF. In DNA form, the CDR3 reads TGTGCCAGCAGTCGCAGGGGAGGGAACACTGAAGCTTTCTTT.

V gene TRBV5-1 combines with J gene TRBJ1-2, with 9 positions matching TRBD1. The CDR3 covers 17 residues. Germline V lookup: CDR1 SGHRS, CDR2 YFSETQ. V shed 3 bases, J shed 2 bases, and the junction held 11 bases outside the gene matches. CDR3 loop: CASSSGQGPQGNYGYTF. CDR3 DNA: TGCGCCAGCAGCTCAGGACAGGGGCCTCAAGGGAACTATGGCTACACCTTC.

This clone was recorded a few times. The genes are TRBV4-2 and TRBJ2-1; D gene unclear. Trimming took off 1 base at V and 2 bases at J, with 12 bases between the two ends. Germline CDR1 and CDR2: LGHNA and YNFKEQ. This CDR3 spans 16 amino acids. The CDR3 DNA reads as TGTGCCAGCAGCCAAGGGCAAACCATGACCTACAATGAGCAGTTCTTC. Translating gives CASSQGQTMTYNEQFF.

The chain combines TRBV5-4 with TRBJ2-5, with 7 bases that match TRBD1. The DNA matches TRBJ2-7 better at its end, which makes the J call doubtful. This CDR3 is built from 13 residues. The germline gives CDR1 SGHNT, CDR2 YYREEE (reference sequence). The CDR3 DNA is TGTGCCAGCAGCTTGTGGACAGGACACGAGCAGTACTTC. It encodes CASSLWTGHEQYF.

The rearrangement links TRBV27 to TRBJ2-3, with D tentatively TRBD2 (5 bases). V was cut by 4 bases and J by 1 base, with 6 bases left in between. The CDR3 length is 13 residues. Germline V lookup: CDR1 MNHEY, CDR2 SMNVEV (reference sequence). The CDR3 loop reads CASSWGGTDTQYF. CDR3 coding DNA: TGTGCCAGCAGTTGGGGAGGCACAGATACGCAGTATTTT.

Only a few counts were recorded for this clone. The chain links TRBV29-1 to TRBJ1-1; no reliable D call. Germline lookup yields CDR1 SQVTM and CDR2 ANQGSEA. The CDR3 is 13 amino acids. The V gene lost 5 bases and the J gene lost 3 bases, with 13 bases spanning the gap. DNA of the CDR3: TGCAGCGTTCGATGGGAAGTGGACACTGAAGCTTTCTTT. It encodes CSVRWEVDTEAFF.